Listed below are T cell receptor beta chains from one sample, sequenced in a study of shared clonotypes between healthy human individuals. Libraries were prepared by immunoSEQ multiplex PCR; TCRdb keeps only in-frame clonotypes and omits some of them. The repertoire holds roughly 2,000,000 clones, with 80% to 95% as singletons. Sequenced sample: naive CD8+ T cells from PBMCs. These receptors were taken from a man younger than 35 in good health. Some clones in this sample may be carry-over from other donors' samples. CDR3s include the opening cysteine and the closing phenylalanine or tryptophan. A D gene is named only where the DNA matches it firmly. Some rows mark clone size as missing; the rest say once, few, many or name a class of expanded clone.

abundance	len	v_gene	d_gene	j_gene	CDR3aa	CDR3nt
-	12	TRBV2	-	TRBJ2-7	CASTETGYEQYF	TGTGCCAGCACTGAGACCGGATACGAGCAGTACTTC
-	13	TRBV7-9	-	TRBJ2-7	CASSGRRGDEQYF	TGTGCCAGCAGCGGGCGGAGGGGAGACGAGCAGTACTTC
-	17	TRBV7-6	TRBD1	TRBJ2-1	CASSPRAGTGGVYEQFF	TGTGCCAGCAGCCCCCGCGCCGGGACAGGGGGTGTGTATGAGCAGTTCTTC
-	16	TRBV28	-	TRBJ1-3	CASSPKQGYSGNTIYF	TGTGCCAGCAGCCCCAAACAGGGATACTCTGGAAACACCATATATTTT
-	19	TRBV19	TRBD1	TRBJ1-1	CASSPTRGGTTGPYTEAFF	TGTGCCAGTAGTCCTACAAGGGGGGGGACGACAGGGCCGTACACTGAAGCTTTCTTT
-	15	TRBV7-8	-	TRBJ1-2	CASSLVGLTDPGYTF	TGTGCCAGCAGCTTAGTTGGTTTGACGGACCCTGGCTACACCTTC
-	16	TRBV5-1	-	TRBJ1-1	CASSLVGTAVGTEAFF	TGCGCCAGCAGCTTGGTGGGTACAGCGGTCGGGACTGAAGCTTTCTTT
-	15	TRBV2	TRBD1	TRBJ2-1	CASSVGDRLGHEQFF	TGTGCCAGCAGTGTAGGGGACAGGTTGGGACATGAGCAGTTCTTC
once	14	TRBV19	-	TRBJ1-5	CASSIPQLHQPQHF	TGTGCCAGTAGTATCCCCCAGCTTCATCAGCCCCAGCATTTT
-	14	TRBV15	TRBD2	TRBJ2-5	CATSRTRGQETQYF	TGTGCCACCAGCAGAACGCGGGGGCAAGAGACCCAGTACTTC
-	14	TRBV27	TRBD2	TRBJ2-5	CASSLLLAGGTQYF	TGTGCCAGCAGTTTACTACTAGCGGGAGGGACCCAGTACTTC
-	15	TRBV10-2	TRBD2	TRBJ2-1	CASSEWGGPYNEQFF	TGCGCCAGCAGTGAGTGGGGGGGTCCCTACAATGAGCAGTTCTTC
-	17	TRBV27	TRBD2	TRBJ2-2	CASSHPGLADPTGELFF	TGTGCCAGCAGCCACCCGGGACTAGCGGACCCCACCGGGGAGCTGTTTTTT
-	18	TRBV18	-	TRBJ1-3	CASSSTLDRSVTGYTIYF	TGTGCCAGCTCTTCCACCCTCGACCGTTCGGTAACTGGATACACCATATATTTT
-	14	TRBV28	-	TRBJ1-5	CASSPTGVSQPQHF	TGTGCCAGCAGTCCAACCGGGGTCTCTCAGCCCCAGCATTTT
-	14	TRBV19	-	TRBJ2-7	CASSIRSDGYEQYF	TGTGCCAGTAGTATACGATCGGACGGGTACGAGCAGTACTTC
-	11	TRBV5-6	-	TRBJ2-7	CASSLGREQYF	TGTGCCAGCAGCTTGGGAAGAGAGCAGTACTTC
-	18	TRBV4-3	-	TRBJ2-2	CASSQGSGLPIYTGELFF	TGCGCCAGCAGCCAAGGTTCCGGACTACCCATTTACACCGGGGAGCTGTTTTTT
-	14	TRBV5-1	-	TRBJ2-5	CASRLEPGQETQYF	TGCGCCAGCAGACTAGAACCAGGGCAAGAGACCCAGTACTTC
few	13	TRBV7-9	-	TRBJ1-1	CASKGGTNTEAFF	TGTGCCAGCAAGGGGGGGACGAACACTGAAGCTTTCTTT
-	18	TRBV13	TRBD2	TRBJ2-3	CASSTSPILAGDEDTQYF	TGTGCCAGCAGCACGTCCCCAATACTAGCGGGAGATGAAGATACGCAGTATTTT
-	14	TRBV6-5	-	TRBJ2-5	CASSYTPEQETQYF	TGTGCCAGCAGTTACACCCCAGAGCAAGAGACCCAGTACTTC
-	15	TRBV28	TRBD1	TRBJ2-7	CASSSGTASSYEQYF	TGTGCCAGCAGCTCGGGGACAGCTTCCTCCTACGAGCAGTACTTC
-	15	TRBV13	TRBD1	TRBJ1-1	CASGEGGAWNTEAFF	TGTGCCAGCGGGGAAGGGGGCGCCTGGAACACTGAAGCTTTCTTT
-	15	TRBV4-1	TRBD1	TRBJ2-7	CASSQETGGVYEQYF	TGCGCCAGCAGCCAAGAGACAGGGGGCGTTTACGAGCAGTACTTC
-	12	TRBV7-8	TRBD2	TRBJ2-7	CASSQRGNEQYF	TGTGCCAGCAGTCAGCGGGGGAACGAGCAGTACTTC
-	15	TRBV27	TRBD1	TRBJ2-2	CASSLGQGNTGELFF	TGTGCCAGCAGTTTAGGACAGGGTAACACCGGGGAGCTGTTTTTT
-	15	TRBV4-1	-	TRBJ1-2	CASSQGPGYINGYTF	TGCGCCAGCAGCCAAGGACCAGGGTACATCAATGGCTACACCTTC
-	16	TRBV11-3	-	TRBJ2-2	CASSLRAGPNTGELFF	TGTGCCAGCAGCTTAAGGGCGGGACCGAACACCGGGGAGCTGTTTTTT
-	12	TRBV11-2	-	TRBJ2-5	CASSLDRETQYF	TGTGCCAGCAGCTTAGACCGAGAGACCCAGTACTTC
-	15	TRBV7-9	-	TRBJ2-1	CASSPRGSSYNEQFF	TGTGCCAGCAGTCCTCGGGGCAGCTCCTACAATGAGCAGTTCTTC
-	16	TRBV5-1	-	TRBJ1-2	CASSLKQAEADYGYTF	TGCGCCAGCAGCCTGAAGCAAGCGGAGGCCGACTATGGCTACACCTTC
-	12	TRBV5-6	-	TRBJ2-1	CASSLALNEQFF	TGTGCCAGCAGCTTGGCCCTTAATGAGCAGTTCTTC
-	15	TRBV10-3	-	TRBJ1-2	CAISGSEQGGYGYTF	TGTGCCATCAGTGGTTCCGAACAGGGAGGCTATGGCTACACCTTC
-	14	TRBV19	TRBD1	TRBJ1-1	CASSPGQMNTEAFF	TGTGCCAGTAGCCCGGGACAGATGAACACTGAAGCTTTCTTT
-	16	TRBV4-1	TRBD2	TRBJ2-1	CASSQVGLESYNEQFF	TGCGCCAGCAGCCAAGTGGGACTAGAATCCTACAATGAGCAGTTCTTC
-	15	TRBV7-9	-	TRBJ2-5	CASSLAGGLWETQYF	TGTGCCAGCAGCTTAGCGGGGGGGCTGTGGGAGACCCAGTACTTC
few	17	TRBV9	TRBD2	TRBJ2-7	CASSQGLAGGRSYEQYF	TGTGCCAGCAGCCAGGGACTAGCGGGAGGTAGGTCCTACGAGCAGTACTTC
-	15	TRBV7-9	-	TRBJ1-2	CASSPSGPSREGYTF	TGTGCCAGCAGCCCCTCGGGACCGTCCCGGGAAGGCTACACCTTC
-	19	TRBV28	-	TRBJ2-1	CASSFNSLWVEETYNEQFF	TGTGCCAGCAGTTTCAATTCCTTGTGGGTGGAGGAAACCTACAATGAGCAGTTCTTC
-	14	TRBV19	-	TRBJ1-5	CASSLRLVNQPQHF	TGTGCCAGTAGTCTGCGACTCGTCAATCAGCCCCAGCATTTT
once	16	TRBV7-9	-	TRBJ2-5	CASSRRAGDSQETQYF	TGTGCCAGCAGCCGTCGGGCAGGGGACTCCCAAGAGACCCAGTACTTC
-	13	TRBV29-1	TRBD1	TRBJ2-2	CSVRQGDTGELFF	TGCAGCGTTAGACAGGGTGACACCGGGGAGCTGTTTTTT
-	14	TRBV7-9	TRBD1	TRBJ2-7	CASSYRDRPLEQYF	TGTGCCAGCAGTTACCGGGACAGGCCTCTCGAGCAGTACTTC
once	12	TRBV7-9	-	TRBJ2-7	CASSVDIYEQYF	TGTGCCAGCAGCGTGGACATATACGAGCAGTACTTC
-	18	TRBV5-5	TRBD1	TRBJ2-7	CASSLGDRGPGRTYEQYF	TGTGCCAGCAGCTTGGGAGACAGGGGGCCAGGGCGTACCTACGAGCAGTACTTC
-	14	TRBV6-1	-	TRBJ1-5	CASSDGGRGQPQHF	TGTGCCAGCAGTGATGGGGGGAGAGGTCAGCCCCAGCATTTT
-	11	TRBV28	-	TRBJ2-7	CASSFSWEQYF	TGTGCCAGCAGTTTTTCTTGGGAGCAGTACTTC
-	16	TRBV9	-	TRBJ2-7	CASSVGGGVPSYEQYF	TGTGCCAGCAGCGTAGGGGGCGGGGTCCCTTCCTACGAGCAGTACTTC
-	15	TRBV6-1	-	TRBJ2-7	CASSGLGKSDYEQYF	TGTGCCAGCAGTGGGTTGGGTAAGTCCGACTACGAGCAGTACTTC
-	18	TRBV28	-	TRBJ2-7	CASSTPGVWSGGSTEQYF	TGTGCCAGCAGTACCCCGGGAGTGTGGTCCGGCGGTAGTACGGAGCAGTACTTC
-	13	TRBV7-3	-	TRBJ2-3	CASSFFPTDTQYF	TGTGCCAGCAGCTTTTTTCCCACAGATACGCAGTATTTT
once	14	TRBV6-4	-	TRBJ2-3	CASSPGRTTDTQYF	TGTGCCAGCAGCCCGGGCCGGACCACAGATACGCAGTATTTT
-	16	TRBV27	TRBD1	TRBJ2-7	CASSLPIGQGAREQYF	TGTGCCAGCAGTTTACCCATCGGACAGGGGGCTCGAGAGCAGTACTTC
-	18	TRBV10-3	TRBD1	TRBJ2-2	CAISENLWGQENTGELFF	TGTGCCATCAGTGAGAACCTCTGGGGACAGGAGAACACCGGGGAGCTGTTTTTT
-	16	TRBV27	TRBD2	TRBJ2-5	CASEKLAGSVLETQYF	TGTGCCAGCGAGAAGCTAGCGGGTTCGGTCTTGGAGACCCAGTACTTC